The 30 T cell receptor beta chains below all came from one sample that was sequenced in a study of graft-versus-host responses after intestinal transplantation. These receptors have no identified antigens. TCRdb's copy holds only in-frame clones and misses some; the assay was immunoSEQ multiplex PCR. The repertoire consists of approximately 90,000 clones, with about four fifths occurring once and the leading ten covering approximately 0.84%. Sequencing used unstimulated CD4+ T cells sorted from spleen or lymph node cells, obtained before intestinal transplant. Receptor source: a human donor who received an intestinal transplant.

This sequence joins TRBV11-2 and TRBJ2-5; TRBD2 aligns across 9 bases. This CDR3 is 16 amino acids long. Germline V gene data show CDR1 as SGHAT and CDR2 as FQNNGV. Trimming cost V 2 bases and J 1 base; bases outside gene matches: 5. CDR3 nucleotide sequence: TGTGCCAGCAGCTTAATTCTAGCGGGACCCCAAGAGACCCAGTACTTC. Translated, it gives CASSLILAGPQETQYF.

The chain uses TRBV18 and TRBJ1-5, with D possibly TRBD1 on 6 matching bases. This CDR3 has 16 amino acids. The V end was cut by 2 bases, the J end by 0 bases, with 11 bases between. Germline CDR1 KGHSH, CDR2 LQKENI. The CDR3 here is CASSPGQLNSNQPQHF. DNA for the CDR3: TGTGCCAGCTCACCAGGACAGTTGAATAGCAATCAGCCCCAGCATTTT.

The rearrangement links TRBV9 to TRBJ2-1, with D hard to call. This CDR3 is built from 15 residues. Germline V gene sequence: CDR1 SGDLS, CDR2 YYNGEE. Trimming stripped 1 base from V and 7 bases from J, with 15 bases between. The DNA of the CDR3 is TGTGCCAGCAGCGTATCCCCGCCCGCCGAGAATGAGCAGTTCTTC. This translates into CASSVSPPAENEQFF. Full variable domain (remainder filled in from reference TRBV9 and TRBJ2-1): DSGVTQTPKHLITATGQRVTLRCSPRSGDLSVYWYQQSLDQGLQFLIQYYNGEERAKGNILERFSAQQFPDLHSELNLSSLELGDSALYFCASSVSPPAENEQFFGPGTRLTVL.

The chain couples TRBV29-1 to TRBJ2-6; no definite D call. Trimming left V 4 bases short and J 4 bases short, with 11 bases between. The CDR3 extends over 14 amino acids. Germline V gene lookup returns CDR1 SQVTM and CDR2 ANQGSEA. Here the CDR3 reads CSVVLESGANVLTF. CDR3 nucleotides: TGCAGCGTTGTCTTGGAGTCCGGGGCCAACGTCCTGACTTTC. Variable domain in full (rest from reference TRBV29-1 and TRBJ2-6): SAVISQKPSRDICQRGTSLTIQCQVDSQVTMMFWYRQQPGQSLTLIATANQGSEATYESGFVIDKFPISRPNLTFSTLTVSNMSPEDSSIYLCSVVLESGANVLTFGAGSRLTVL.

J is TRBJ2-7 and V is TRBV5-6; tentative D call: TRBD1 (6 bases). The CDR3 has 13 residues. From germline, CDR1 is SGHDT and CDR2 YYEEEE. V shed 4 bases and J shed 3 bases, with 11 bases lying between them. The CDR3: CASSRWDNYEQYF. The CDR3 bases are TGTGCCAGCAGCCGGTGGGACAACTACGAGCAGTACTTC.

The chain couples TRBV9 to TRBJ2-7; 7 nucleotides line up with TRBD1. This CDR3 is 15 amino acids long. The J segment lost 4 bases and the V segment lost 5 bases, leaving 12 bases of the junction unmatched. Germline CDR1 SGDLS, CDR2 YYNGEE. For the CDR3, the DNA is TGTGCCAGCAGAAGGACAGGCCTAAAGGTTTACGAGCAGTACTTC. It translates to CASRRTGLKVYEQYF.

There are a few counts of this clone. The chain couples TRBV27 to TRBJ1-4; D possibly corresponds to TRBD1 (6 bases). Germline V CDR1 and CDR2: MNHEY, SMNVEV (reference sequence). V dropped 5 bases and J dropped 5 bases, with 15 bases sitting between them. The CDR3 length is 15 residues. The CDR3 sequence: CASSATGWGNEKLFF. The CDR3 bases are TGTGCCAGCAGTGCAACAGGGTGGGGGAATGAAAAACTGTTTTTT. Full variable domain (outside the CDR3, taken from reference TRBV27 and TRBJ1-4): EAQVTQNPRYLITVTGKKLTVTCSQNMNHEYMSWYRQDPGLGLRQIYYSMNVEVTDKGDVPEGYKVSRKEKRNFPLILESPSPNQTSLYFCASSATGWGNEKLFFGSGTQLSVL.

The chain carries TRBV15 and TRBJ1-1, with D possibly matching TRBD1 (6 bases). Trimming removed 3 bases at V and 1 base at J, with 9 bases between. There are 14 residues in the CDR3. Germline values: CDR1 LNHNV, CDR2 YYDKDF (reference sequence). CDR3 region: CATSRDRPNTEAFF. In nucleotides, the CDR3 is TGTGCCACCAGCAGGGACAGACCGAACACTGAAGCTTTCTTT.

This clone came up once. The chain employs TRBV5-1 and TRBJ2-1; 13 nucleotides align to TRBD2. V lost 5 bases to trimming and J lost 8 bases; unmatched junction nucleotides: 7. Germline CDR1 SGHRS, CDR2 YFSETQ. The CDR3 consists of 15 residues. The CDR3 nucleotides read TGCGCCAGCAGACAGACTAGCGGGAGGTTCGATGAGCAGTTCTTC. This encodes CASRQTSGRFDEQFF.

The V and J genes are TRBV19 and TRBJ1-1; 7 nucleotides agree with TRBD1. The CDR3 extends over 16 amino acids. Germline V gives CDR1 LNHDA, CDR2 SQIVND (reference sequence). V gave up 4 bases and J gave up 0 bases; unmatched junction bases: 8. The CDR3 bases are TGTGCCAGTAGTAGGGACAGCGAACTACTGAACACTGAAGCTTTCTTT. Residues: CASSRDSELLNTEAFF.

This rearrangement joins TRBV19 to TRBJ1-5, with a possible D match to TRBD1 (6 bases). The germline V gene encodes CDR1 LNHDA and CDR2 SQIVND (reference sequence). The length of the CDR3 is 14 residues. The V end was cut by 4 bases, the J end by 0 bases, with 7 bases between. The CDR3 DNA sequence: TGTGCCAGTAGTAAGGGGGATAGCAATCAGCCCCAGCATTTT. The encoded protein is CASSKGDSNQPQHF.

This chain uses TRBV2 with TRBJ1-2, with a weak D call TRBD1 (5 bases). This CDR3 is 14 amino acids long. The germline gives CDR1 SNHLY, CDR2 FYNNEI. The V gene lost 5 bases and the J gene lost 0 bases, with 10 bases spanning the gap. The CDR3 loop reads CASSSGQSNYGYTF. CDR3 nucleotides: TGTGCCAGCAGTTCAGGACAATCTAACTATGGCTACACCTTC.

This clone was counted between two and nine times. CDR3 coding DNA: TGTGCCAGCAGCCCGGGACAGACCGGGCAAAAACTGTTTTTT. Protein product: CASSPGQTGQKLFF. The chain uses TRBV6-5 and TRBJ1-4, with 7 positions matching TRBD1. Trimming took 6 bases from V and 9 from J; bases not matched to a gene: 10. Germline loops: CDR1 MNHEY, CDR2 SVGAGI. The CDR3 loop spans 14 amino acids.

The rearrangement links TRBV2 to TRBJ2-3; 8 bases map to TRBD2. Germline CDR1 reads SNHLY; CDR2 reads FYNNEI. V lost 7 bases, J lost 0 bases, and 3 bases stayed unmatched. The CDR3 is made up of 14 amino acids. As DNA, the CDR3 is TGTGCCAGCACGGGGGGGCCTAGCACAGATACGCAGTATTTT. Translating gives CASTGGPSTDTQYF.

The chain carries TRBV29-1 and TRBJ2-3, with D possibly matching TRBD1 (6 bases). The CDR3 contains 13 residues. Germline CDR1 and CDR2: SQVTM and ANQGSEA. V lost 2 bases, J lost 5 bases, and 11 bases lay in between. The CDR3: CSVENRAGDTQYF. DNA for the CDR3: TGCAGCGTTGAAAACAGGGCCGGAGATACGCAGTATTTT.

The chain carries TRBV5-1 and TRBJ2-3; the D gene is possibly TRBD1 (5 bases). CDR1 SGHRS and CDR2 YFSETQ come from the germline V gene. This CDR3 is built from 14 residues. V dropped 2 bases and J dropped 2 bases, with 9 bases sitting between them. CDR3 in amino acids: CASSLLDNTDTQYF. As DNA, the CDR3 is TGCGCCAGCAGCTTATTGGACAACACAGATACGCAGTATTTT. The complete variable domain, with remaining parts taken from reference TRBV5-1 and TRBJ2-3, reads KAGVTQTPRYLIKTRGQQVTLSCSPISGHRSVSWYQQTPGQGLQFLFEYFSETQRNKGNFPGRFSGRQFSNSRSEMNVSTLELGDSALYLCASSLLDNTDTQYFGPGTRLTVL.

The chain has TRBV5-6 and TRBJ1-4; 7 nucleotides match TRBD1. Trimming cost V 1 base and J 7 bases; bases outside gene matches: 7. Germline V gene lookup returns CDR1 SGHDT and CDR2 YYEEEE. The CDR3 is 15 amino acids. Written as DNA, the CDR3 is TGTGCCAGCAGCTTGAGGGGGCGGTATAGTGAAAAACTGTTTTTT. It codes for CASSLRGRYSEKLFF.

The rearrangement links TRBV15 to TRBJ2-2; 10 bases are shared with TRBD1. CDR3 size: 15 residues. V lost 1 base, J lost 7 bases, and 3 bases stayed unmatched. CDR1 and CDR2 from the germline V gene are LNHNV and YYDKDF (reference sequence). The CDR3 sequence: CATSRGTGGGGELFF. The CDR3 coding sequence is TGTGCCACCAGCAGAGGGACAGGGGGGGGCGGGGAGCTGTTTTTT.

The rearrangement joins TRBV5-1 to TRBJ2-5; D is possibly TRBD2 (6 bases). Trimming left V 0 bases short and J 1 base short, with 10 bases between. The CDR3 contains 15 residues. The germline CDR1 and CDR2 sequences are SGHRS and YFSETQ. Here the CDR3 reads CASSLVVGGQETQYF. As DNA, the CDR3 is TGCGCCAGCAGCTTGGTCGTGGGGGGCCAAGAGACCCAGTACTTC.

This clone was recorded only once. The chain is built from TRBV11-2 and TRBJ2-7, with 7 bases that match TRBD2. V was pared by 4 bases and J by 3 bases, with 9 bases of the junction left unmatched. The CDR3 has 15 amino acids. Germline lookup yields CDR1 SGHAT and CDR2 FQNNGV. CDR3 DNA: TGTGCCAGCAGCTCGGATCGACTAGCTCTCTACGAGCAGTACTTC. It encodes CASSSDRLALYEQYF.

The chain joins TRBV5-4 to TRBJ1-6, with D possibly being TRBD1 (6 bases). The CDR3 loop spans 15 amino acids. Trimming removed 3 bases at V and 6 bases at J, with 13 bases between. CDR1 and CDR2 (germline): SGHNT, YYREEE (reference sequence). CDR3 amino acids: CASSYSTGSNSPLHF. The CDR3 coding sequence is TGTGCCAGCAGCTATTCCACAGGGAGTAATTCACCCCTCCACTTT.

The chain employs TRBV2 and TRBJ2-7; possibly TRBD1 for D (6 bases). The germline V gene has CDR1 SNHLY and CDR2 FYNNEI. V was cut by 10 bases and J by 2 bases, with 15 bases left in between. The CDR3 length is 13 residues. CDR3 region: CAITQGTTYEQYF. As DNA, the CDR3 is TGTGCCATCACACAGGGAACAACCTACGAGCAGTACTTC.

The rearrangement joins TRBV7-2 to TRBJ2-4; 7 positions agree with TRBD1. Trimming at V came to 3 bases and at J to 8 bases, leaving 7 bases not matched to a gene. The CDR3 totals 14 residues. The V gene's germline CDR1 is SGHTA and CDR2 FQGNSA. The DNA of the CDR3 is TGTGCCAGCAGCTTGAGGGGGCGCGATCACATTCAGTACTTC. Protein sequence: CASSLRGRDHIQYF.

A single count supports this clone. Other nucleotide sequences in the sample specify the same CDR3. The J gene is TRBJ1-2, the V gene TRBV7-2, with a possible D match to TRBD1 (5 bases). Germline CDR1 SGHTA, CDR2 FQGNSA. V lost 3 bases to trimming and J lost 4 bases, with 6 bases between them. The CDR3 is made up of 12 amino acids. The CDR3, as DNA: TGTGCCAGCAGCTTGCAGGGCTATGGCTACACCTTC. Translated, it gives CASSLQGYGYTF.

The chain carries TRBV28 and TRBJ2-5; D unclear. The CDR3 is made up of 12 amino acids. The V gene's germline CDR1 is MDHEN and CDR2 SYDVKM. The V end was cut by 6 bases, the J end by 5 bases, with 10 bases between. The CDR3, as DNA: TGTGCCAGCAGCACGGGTGGGGAGACCCAGTACTTC. This codes for CASSTGGETQYF. Looking up the rest from reference TRBV28 and TRBJ2-5 gives the full variable domain: DVKVTQSSRYLVKRTGEKVFLECVQDMDHENMFWYRQDPGLGLRLIYFSYDVKMKEKGDIPEGYSVSREKKERFSLILESASTNQTSMYLCASSTGGETQYFGPGTRLLVL.

The chain carries TRBV28 and TRBJ2-1; the D gene is possibly TRBD1 (6 bases). The germline CDR1 and CDR2 sequences are MDHEN and SYDVKM. Trimming cost V 3 bases and J 0 bases, with 9 bases left between them. CDR3 length: 15 amino acids. The chain's CDR3 is CASSFWGLSYNEQFF. As DNA, the CDR3 is TGTGCCAGCAGTTTCTGGGGGCTCTCCTACAATGAGCAGTTCTTC.

This clone was seen once. The chain is built from TRBV5-1 and TRBJ2-2, with 12 nucleotides matching TRBD1. The CDR3 is 15 amino acids. The germline CDR1 and CDR2 sequences are SGHRS and YFSETQ. With V trimmed by 3 bases and J by 6 bases, 3 bases remained unmatched. CDR3 sequence (DNA): TGCGCCAGCAGCTCGGGACAGGGGGCAGCCGGGGAGCTGTTTTTT. Translating gives CASSSGQGAAGELFF.

This rearrangement joins TRBV6-6 to TRBJ2-4; D is unclear. The CDR3 is 12 residues long. Trimming shortened V by 6 bases and J by 5 bases, and 8 bases separated the two germline ends. Per the germline V gene, CDR1 is MNHNY and CDR2 is SVGAGI (reference sequence). CDR3 in amino acids: CASSPVENIQYF. The CDR3 DNA follows: TGTGCCAGCAGCCCCGTCGAAAACATTCAGTACTTC.

CDR3 coding DNA: TGCAGCGTTGTGGGGGGGGAGACCCAGTACTTC. This translates into CSVVGGETQYF. The V gene is TRBV29-1, the J gene TRBJ2-5, with TRBD2 matching over 7 bases. The CDR3 is 11 amino acids. Trimming removed 4 bases from V and 5 bases from J; junction bases left unmatched: 1. CDR1 SQVTM and CDR2 ANQGSEA come from the germline V gene.

The chain combines TRBV5-1 with TRBJ1-6; D ambiguous. Germline CDR1 and CDR2: SGHRS and YFSETQ. V gave up 4 bases and J gave up 7 bases, with 18 bases separating them. The CDR3 loop spans 16 amino acids. Here the CDR3 DNA reads TGCGCCAGCAGCCCGAATACTCGGGGAGGGAATTCACCCCTCCACTTT. Its translation is CASSPNTRGGNSPLHF.